This TCR beta chain stems from a study of human T cells and chemical hapten exposure. Time point meaning: patch test 2, 6 weeks after DPC sensitization. Described treatment: therapeutic diphenylcyclopropenone sensitization with weekly scalp DPC. TCRdb analysed the RACE reads with MiXCR anew, one entry per CDR3 protein. This sample yields tens of thousands of distinct CDR3 sequences, of which roughly 10% are seen a single time; roughly 2.5% belongs to the top ten. V was trimmed by 6 bases and J by 1 base, leaving 18 bases between them. The CDR3 has 16 residues. CDR1 is MDHEN and CDR2 is SYDVKM in the germline V gene.

The chain uses TRBV28 and TRBJ1-1, with unresolved D. The material sequenced was whole blood, taken in connection with sensitization to the hapten diphenylcyclopropenone (DPC). The origin of this receptor is a woman in her 30s with alopecia areata. Some clones in this sample may be carry-over from other donors' samples. The CDR3 nucleotides are TGTGCCAGCAGACATCCCCCGGAAGGAGGGAACACTGAAGCTTTCTTT. It codes for CASRHPPEGGNTEAFF.